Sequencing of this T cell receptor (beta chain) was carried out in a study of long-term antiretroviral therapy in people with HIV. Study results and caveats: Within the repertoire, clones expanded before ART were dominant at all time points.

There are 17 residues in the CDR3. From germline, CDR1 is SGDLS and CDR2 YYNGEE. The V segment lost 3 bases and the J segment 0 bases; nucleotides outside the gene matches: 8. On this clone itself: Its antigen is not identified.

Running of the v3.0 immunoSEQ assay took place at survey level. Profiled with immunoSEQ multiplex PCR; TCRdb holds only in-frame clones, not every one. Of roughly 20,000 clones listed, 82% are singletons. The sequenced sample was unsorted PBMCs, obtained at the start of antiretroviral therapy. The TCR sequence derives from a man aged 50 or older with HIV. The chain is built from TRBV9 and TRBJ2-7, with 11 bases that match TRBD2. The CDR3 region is CASSAMGLAVPSYEQYF. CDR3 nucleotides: TGTGCCAGCAGCGCGATGGGACTAGCGGTCCCCTCCTACGAGCAGTACTTC.